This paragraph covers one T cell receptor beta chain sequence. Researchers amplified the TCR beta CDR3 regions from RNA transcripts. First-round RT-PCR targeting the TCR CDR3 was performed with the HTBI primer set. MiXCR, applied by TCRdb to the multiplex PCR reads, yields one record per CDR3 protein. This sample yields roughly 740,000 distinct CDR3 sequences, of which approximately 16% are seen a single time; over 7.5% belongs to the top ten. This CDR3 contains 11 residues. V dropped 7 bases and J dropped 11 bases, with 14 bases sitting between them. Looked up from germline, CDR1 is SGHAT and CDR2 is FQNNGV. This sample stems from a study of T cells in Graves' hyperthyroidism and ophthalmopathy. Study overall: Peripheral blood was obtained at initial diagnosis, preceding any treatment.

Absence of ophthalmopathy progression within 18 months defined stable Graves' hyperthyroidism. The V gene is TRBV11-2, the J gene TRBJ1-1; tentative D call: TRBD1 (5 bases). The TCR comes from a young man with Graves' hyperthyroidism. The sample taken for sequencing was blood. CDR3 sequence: CASTTLGAAFF. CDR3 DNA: TGTGCCAGCACCACGTTAGGGGCGGCTTTCTTT. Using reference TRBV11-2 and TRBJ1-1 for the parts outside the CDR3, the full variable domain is EAGVAQSPRYKIIEKRQSVAFWCNPISGHATLYWYQQILGQGPKLLIQFQNNGVVDDSQLPKDRFSAERLKGVDSTLKIQPAKLEDSAVYLCASTTLGAAFFGQGTRLTVV.